The 12 T cell receptor beta chains below were found in one sample sequenced in a study of OX40 agonist ivuxolimab in advanced cancers. Data came from immunoSEQ multiplex PCR; TCRdb stores just in-frame clones and leaves some out. The data show 98,000 or so clones, about four fifths seen once. This material consisted of CD4+ or CD8+ T cells sorted from blood, taken in a trial of the OX40 agonist ivuxolimab. All receptors derive from an adult with an advanced solid tumor such as melanoma, head and neck, liver or kidney cancer.

This chain links TRBV7-9 with TRBJ2-5; TRBD2 matches 8 bases. The CDR3 sequence is 15 residues long. Trimming at V came to 0 bases and at J to 5 bases, leaving 5 bases not matched to a gene. Germline-derived CDR1 and CDR2 are SEHNR and FQNEAQ (reference sequence). The CDR3 coding sequence is TGTGCCAGCAGCTTAGCGCGGGGGGCAGGGGAGACCCAGTACTTC. This encodes CASSLARGAGETQYF.

This sequence joins TRBV15 and TRBJ2-5, with D uncertain. The germline CDR1 and CDR2 sequences are LNHNV and YYDKDF (reference sequence). The CDR3 contains 13 residues. V dropped 0 bases and J dropped 2 bases, with 4 bases sitting between them. CDR3 nucleotide sequence: TGTGCCACCAGCAGAGATCCTCAAGAGACCCAGTACTTC. Its translation: CATSRDPQETQYF.

The chain joins TRBV6-6 to TRBJ2-1; 10 bases align to TRBD2. The ends lost 7 bases at V and 5 bases at J; junction bases unmatched: 11. CDR1 and CDR2 from the germline V gene are MNHNY and SVGAGI (reference sequence). The CDR3 extends over 16 amino acids. The chain's CDR3 is CASTKKGTSGNNEQFF. CDR3 DNA sequence: TGTGCCAGCACCAAGAAAGGCACTAGCGGGAACAATGAGCAGTTCTTC.

The chain couples TRBV2 to TRBJ1-5, with D unclear. Germline CDR1 reads SNHLY; CDR2 reads FYNNEI. The CDR3 consists of 16 residues. Trimming left V 6 bases short and J 2 bases short, with 17 bases between. The chain's CDR3 is CASRGRDPGGNQPQHF. DNA of the CDR3: TGTGCCAGCAGGGGTCGTGATCCTGGGGGCAATCAGCCCCAGCATTTT.

The V gene is TRBV4-2, the J gene TRBJ1-5, with D perhaps matching TRBD1 (5 bases). Trimming removed 2 bases from V and 6 bases from J, with 20 bases in between. The CDR3 loop spans 17 amino acids. CDR1 is LGHNA and CDR2 is YNFKEQ in the germline V gene. The CDR3 coding sequence is TGTGCCAGCAGCCAATCACCGGGACGAAGGGCAGTTCAGCCCCAGCATTTT. Translating it yields CASSQSPGRRAVQPQHF.

The rearrangement uses TRBV18 and TRBJ2-3; no definite D call. V lost 3 bases and J lost 2, with 9 bases in between. Germline loops: CDR1 KGHSH, CDR2 LQKENI. The CDR3 runs to 14 residues. The CDR3 nucleotides are TGTGCCAGCTCACCGAATCGCACCACAGATACGCAGTATTTT. Amino acid sequence: CASSPNRTTDTQYF.

The genes are TRBV4-2 and TRBJ1-4, with TRBD1 identical over 7 bases. J gave up 5 bases and V 5 bases, and 8 bases lay outside the gene matches. Germline V gene sequence: CDR1 LGHNA, CDR2 YNFKEQ. The CDR3 length is 15 residues. CDR3 in amino acids: CASSSRQGINEKLFF. CDR3 DNA sequence: TGTGCCAGCAGCTCCCGACAGGGAATAAATGAAAAACTGTTTTTT.

This chain links TRBV6-5 with TRBJ1-5; no clear D. CDR1 and CDR2 from the germline V gene are MNHEY and SVGAGI. The CDR3 is 15 amino acids. The V gene lost 4 bases and the J gene lost 0 bases, with 10 bases spanning the gap. The CDR3 sequence: CASSSTLNSNQPQHF. Here the CDR3 DNA reads TGTGCCAGCAGTTCGACACTCAATAGCAATCAGCCCCAGCATTTT.

The chain joins TRBV4-3 to TRBJ2-2; 7 positions agree with TRBD1. CDR3 size: 16 residues. The germline gives CDR1 LGHNA, CDR2 YSLEER. The V gene end was trimmed by 4 bases and the J gene end by 2 bases; junction bases not matched to a gene: 7. CDR3 protein: CASSPGPGGNTGELFF. CDR3 bases: TGCGCCAGCAGCCCCGGACCAGGGGGTAACACCGGGGAGCTGTTTTTT.

The V call is TRBV27, the J call TRBJ1-1; 11 positions match TRBD1. Looked up from germline, CDR1 is MNHEY and CDR2 is SMNVEV (reference sequence). This CDR3 contains 14 residues. J was trimmed by 7 bases and V by 5 bases; bases with no gene match: 6. CDR3 sequence reads: CASSVGGQGVEAFF. CDR3 DNA: TGTGCCAGCAGTGTCGGGGGACAGGGGGTTGAAGCTTTCTTT.

The chain employs TRBV5-8 and TRBJ2-2; D gene ambiguous. Germline CDR1 SGHTS, CDR2 YDEGEE. The V gene lost 2 bases and the J gene lost 6 bases, with 8 bases spanning the gap. The CDR3 is made up of 13 amino acids. The CDR3 nucleotides are TGTGCCAGCAGCTTCGTCCAGGCCGGGGAGCTGTTTTTT. It yields the protein CASSFVQAGELFF.

This clone was seen only a few times. This rearrangement joins TRBV30 to TRBJ2-3, with 7 nucleotides matching TRBD1. Looked up from germline, CDR1 is GTSNPN and CDR2 is SVGIG (reference sequence). V lost 0 bases, J lost 4 bases, and 1 base stayed unmatched. The CDR3 covers 13 residues. The CDR3 nucleotides read TGTGCCTGGAGTGTGCAGGGGGCAGATACGCAGTATTTT. Translated, it gives CAWSVQGADTQYF.